The entry that follows covers one T cell receptor (beta chain) sequence. Through a sample-barcoded 5' primer and a J-beta primer mix, a second PCR was run for about 7 to 12 cycles. TCRdb re-called the 5' RACE reads through MiXCR, storing one row per CDR3 protein. The sample yields 650,000 to 1,000,000 distinct CDR3 sequences, around 34% seen once. This specimen comes from a study of blood T cells in healthy people across ages. The source is a man between 18 and 35 years old in good health. The source material was blood.

This CDR3 reads CASSYSMNENTEAFF. The CDR3 bases are TGTGCCAGCAGTTACTCAATGAACGAGAACACTGAAGCTTTCTTT. The chain has TRBV6-2 or TRBV6-3 and TRBJ1-1; D unclear. CDR3 size: 15 residues. The germline gives CDR1 MNHEY, CDR2 SVGEGT. V lost 0 bases and J 1 base, leaving 9 bases between the germline ends.